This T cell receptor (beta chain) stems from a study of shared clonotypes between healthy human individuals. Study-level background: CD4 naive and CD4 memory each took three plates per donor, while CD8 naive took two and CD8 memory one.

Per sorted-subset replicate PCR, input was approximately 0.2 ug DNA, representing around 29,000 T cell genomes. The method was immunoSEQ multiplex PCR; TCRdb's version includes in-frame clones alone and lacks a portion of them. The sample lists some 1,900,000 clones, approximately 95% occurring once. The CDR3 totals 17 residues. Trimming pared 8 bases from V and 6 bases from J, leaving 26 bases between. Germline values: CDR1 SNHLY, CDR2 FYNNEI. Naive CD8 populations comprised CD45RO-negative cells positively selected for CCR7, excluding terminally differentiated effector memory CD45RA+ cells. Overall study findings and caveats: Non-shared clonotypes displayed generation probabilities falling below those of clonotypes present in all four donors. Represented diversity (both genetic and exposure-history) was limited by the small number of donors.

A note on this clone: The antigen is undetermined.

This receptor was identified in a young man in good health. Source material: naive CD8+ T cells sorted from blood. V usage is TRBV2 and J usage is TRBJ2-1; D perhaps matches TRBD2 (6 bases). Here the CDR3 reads CASLKQFGTPASNEQFF. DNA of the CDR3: TGTGCCAGCCTGAAACAATTCGGGACTCCGGCCTCCAATGAGCAGTTCTTC.